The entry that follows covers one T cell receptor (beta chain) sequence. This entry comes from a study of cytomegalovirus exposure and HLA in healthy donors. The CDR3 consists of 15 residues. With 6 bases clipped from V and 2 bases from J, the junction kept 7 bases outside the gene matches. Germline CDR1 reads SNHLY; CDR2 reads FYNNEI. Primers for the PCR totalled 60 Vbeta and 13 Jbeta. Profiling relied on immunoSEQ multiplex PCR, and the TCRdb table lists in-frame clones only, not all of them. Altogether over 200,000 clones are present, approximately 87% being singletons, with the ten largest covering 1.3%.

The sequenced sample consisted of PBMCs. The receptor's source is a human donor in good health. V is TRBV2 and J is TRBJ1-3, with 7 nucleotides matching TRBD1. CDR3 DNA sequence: TGTGCCAGCAGGGGAGACAGGGTCGCTGGAAACACCATATATTTT. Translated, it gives CASRGDRVAGNTIYF. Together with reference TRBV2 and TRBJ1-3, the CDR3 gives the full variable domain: EPEVTQTPSHQVTQMGQEVILRCVPISNHLYFYWYRQILGQKVEFLVSFYNNEISEKSEIFDDQFSVERPDGSNFTLKIRSTKLEDSAMYFCASRGDRVAGNTIYFGEGSWLTVV.